This TCR beta chain was sequenced during a study of shared clonotypes between healthy human individuals (dated by TCRdb to between 2020 and 2021). For context, the study as a whole: The cohort comprised a couple of women and a few men aged 18 to 49 years. To estimate repertoire size and how much clonotypes are shared between individuals, the study performed deep sequencing of blood TCR repertoires from a few healthy adults. Different laboratories and diverse techniques were used to prepare libraries and sequence TCR repertoires, to increase sequencing depth and limit assay-specific biases. Per donor, leukapheresis produced somewhere between about 0.9 and 9.5 billion PBMCs. What the research found in general, with its limitations: The small number of donors limited the genetic and exposure-history diversity represented. Pairwise subsampling indicated that sequencing depth was expected to affect the degree of clonotype sharing among donors. Sampling was restricted to blood, and TCR repertoires in tissue are likely to differ from TCR repertoires in blood.

Comments on this clone: The antigen this receptor binds is unknown. Per-base quality was not reported, and no clone a single base away is much larger than it.

The donors were healthy, HIV-negative adults with no recently reported acute infections or vaccinations. Only Caucasian adults living in Nashville, Tennessee, USA were represented among the donors. For unsorted samples, 85 million to 100 million PBMCs were counted, and genomic DNA was extracted using the QIAamp DNA Blood Mini kit. After blood collection by leukapheresis, PBMCs were isolated using Ficoll-Histopaque density gradient centrifugation and then cryopreserved in the vapor phase of liquid nitrogen. TCR CDR3 regions were amplified from genomic DNA by multiplex PCR using the deep immunoSEQ assay. Extracted genomic DNA from each cell subset was spread evenly across all wells of several immunoSEQ 96-well plates, with each plate serving as a replicate. For unsorted PBMC, roughly 0.3 ug of genomic DNA, equivalent to roughly 30,000 T cell genomes, went into each replicate PCR. Unsorted PBMC genomic DNA was sequenced across ten immunoSEQ deep assay plates. The purified libraries were quantified using a Qubit 3.0 fluorometer, sized with a Bioanalyzer 2100, and then quantified again using the KAPA Library Quantification kit. A separate single-read 150-cycle Illumina NextSeq 550 flow cell was used to sequence each immunoSEQ 96-well plate. In the source study's methods: Because only junctional sequences without quality scores were contained in the immunoSEQ output, filtering matching that applied to full-length reads could not be performed. To assign V/J genes and CDR3, sequences were annotated against IMGT germline references using PyIR, a Python wrapper for IgBLAST v1.9. Any read was removed if the V/J assignment was weak (E-value above 1e-6), the CDR3 was missing, or the read contained stop codons, out-of-frame junctions, or ambiguous translated residues. V3J clonotypes were defined by identical inferred V gene, J gene, and CDR3 amino acid sequence. To compute the percentage overlap between repertoires, the number of shared unique clonotypes was divided by the size of the smaller repertoire. Repertoire richness was assessed with RTK rarefaction, the Chao1 estimator, and Recon v2.1 estimates of unobserved clonotypes. The immuneACCESS repertoire file appears here via TCRdb, limited to in-frame rearrangements. These files lack a portion of the clones; in checked studies, under half of the deficit traces to unresolved V genes, and the cause of the others is not known. The V and J calls and the clone size are those of that table, but D and trimming were determined from the DNA. The sample table holds about half a million clones, of which about 74% were seen once. Around 11% of the sample goes to the ten largest clones.

The receptor comes from a woman in her thirties or forties in good health. Some clones in this sample may be carry-over from other donors' samples. Sequencing was carried out using PBMCs.

The nucleotide sequence is given as TGTGCCAGCAGCCCCGGGACTAGCGGGAGGGCCGGGGAGCAGTTCTTC. This encodes CASSPGTSGRAGEQFF. Recombination linked TRBV11-2 to TRBJ2-1, and TRBD2 matches 16 of the central bases. Trimming takes 5 bases off V and 10 bases off J; junction bases not matched to a gene: 8. The CDR3 measures 16 amino acids from cysteine to phenylalanine. CDR3 DNA is the only sequence kept; it has 48 bases, read in frame from the first base. The germline V gene sets CDR1 to SGHAT and CDR2 to FQNNGV.